Below, 26 T cell receptor beta chains from the same sample are listed, as sequenced in a study of T cells after yellow fever vaccination. TCRdb called the 5' RACE reads again in MiXCR, with one record for every CDR3 protein. The table shows more than 65,000 distinct CDR3 sequences, with less than 15% occurring only once. The sequencing here drew on CD8+ T cells not binding an NS4B(214-222) dextramer, sorted from PBMCs, taken roughly 23 days after the first yellow fever vaccination. These receptors all come from a man younger than 30 who received the YFV17D yellow fever vaccine.

The chain joins TRBV24-1 to TRBJ2-7; no firm D call. The CDR3 is 15 residues long. Trimming removed 0 bases from V and 2 bases from J, with 10 bases in between. CDR1 is KGHDR, CDR2 SFDVKD, per germline. DNA for the CDR3: TGTGCCACCAGTGATTTGCAAGTTCAGCCCTACGAGCAGTACGTC. Translating it yields CATSDLQVQPYEQYV.

This clonotype was counted between two and nine times. The chain is built from TRBV4-3 and TRBJ2-2; tentative D call: TRBD1 (5 bases). The CDR3 consists of 16 residues. Per germline, CDR1 LGHNA and CDR2 YSLEER. The germline V and J ends were trimmed by 0 bases and 2 bases, with 10 bases remaining between them. The CDR3 DNA follows: TGCGCCAGCAGCCAAGATCGACAGCCCAACACCGGGGAGCTGTTTTTT. It specifies CASSQDRQPNTGELFF.

This chain uses TRBV6-9 with TRBJ2-4; either TRBD1 or TRBD2 may fit D (6 bases each). Per the germline V gene, CDR1 is MNHGY and CDR2 is SVAAGI. V was trimmed by 0 bases and J by 6 bases, leaving 24 bases between them. There are 19 residues in the CDR3. CDR3 DNA: TGTGCCAGCAGTTATTCGGGGCCGACAGGTACGGGAGACGGAAACATTCAGTACTTC. It is translated as CASSYSGPTGTGDGNIQYF.

This clonotype showed up many times. This CDR3 is CASSQVWPTTRSRVNQPQHF. CDR3 nucleotides: TGCGCCAGCAGCCAAGTTTGGCCCACGACGCGCTCCAGGGTCAATCAGCCCCAGCATTTT. V usage is TRBV4-1 and J usage is TRBJ1-5, with a weak D call TRBD1 (5 bases). The CDR3 length is 20 residues. The V end lost 1 base, the J end lost 3 bases, and 25 bases lay between the germline ends. CDR1 is MGHRA and CDR2 is YSYEKL in the germline V gene.

There are a few counts of this clonotype. This chain links TRBV6-2 or TRBV6-3 with TRBJ1-1; D might be TRBD1 (5 bases). Per germline, CDR1 MNHEY and CDR2 SVGEGT. The CDR3 loop spans 14 amino acids. V lost 6 bases and J lost 5, with 16 bases in between. The CDR3 sequence is CASRVRGAGTEAFF. CDR3 coding DNA: TGTGCCAGCAGGGTAAGGGGCGCGGGGACTGAAGCTTTCTTT.

This clonotype was seen only a few times. The genes are TRBV4-1 and TRBJ2-2, with D perhaps TRBD1 (5 bases). Germline CDR1 is MGHRA and CDR2 is YSYEKL. The V end lost 4 bases, the J end lost 1 base, and 19 bases lay between the germline ends. The CDR3 sequence is 18 residues long. The CDR3 loop is CASSPIGRRAENTGELFF. The CDR3 DNA follows: TGCGCCAGCAGCCCTATCGGGCGCAGGGCTGAGAACACCGGGGAGCTGTTTTTT.

This chain uses TRBV3-1 with TRBJ1-4; D unclear. Germline loops: CDR1 LGHDT, CDR2 YNNKEL (reference sequence). The CDR3 is made up of 18 amino acids. V was shortened by 2 bases and J by 14 bases, with 30 bases between the two germline ends. The CDR3 DNA is TGTGCCAGCAGCCAATCATTTATGATGGAAGCTTCCAGAAAAACGCTGTTTTTT. Encoded protein: CASSQSFMMEASRKTLFF.

This clonotype appeared a few times. The chain carries TRBV5-8 and TRBJ2-7, with a tentative D call TRBD2 (5 bases). This CDR3 comprises 15 residues. V lost 5 bases to trimming and J lost 3 bases, with 18 bases between them. CDR1 and CDR2 (germline): SGHTS, YDEGEE. This CDR3 is CASRGEGKENYEQYF. CDR3 nucleotide sequence: TGTGCCAGCAGGGGAGAGGGTAAGGAAAACTACGAGCAGTACTTC.

V and J are TRBV27 and TRBJ1-3; the D gene is possibly TRBD1 (6 bases). V was clipped by 6 bases and J by 4 bases, with 16 bases between them. The CDR3 consists of 15 residues. Germline loops: CDR1 MNHEY, CDR2 SMNVEV (reference sequence). CDR3 region: CASSSGTSAGNTIYF. The DNA for the CDR3 is TGTGCCAGCAGCTCCGGGACATCAGCAGGAAACACCATATATTTT.

This clonotype was counted only a few times. The V gene is TRBV4-1, the J gene TRBJ1-6; a possible D gene is TRBD1 (6 bases). The V gene lost 1 base and the J gene lost 6 bases, with 13 bases spanning the gap. The CDR3 is made up of 16 amino acids. Germline lookup yields CDR1 MGHRA and CDR2 YSYEKL. The CDR3 bases are TGCGCCAGCAGCCAAGGGGGGGCGCACACTAATTCACCCCTCCACTTT. Translated, it gives CASSQGGAHTNSPLHF.

The CDR3 is CASSPQGYTEAFF. The CDR3 nucleotides are TGTGCCAGCAGCCCACAGGGATACACTGAAGCTTTCTTT. J is TRBJ1-1 and V is TRBV28, with D perhaps TRBD1 (6 bases). CDR3 length equals 13 residues. Germline V gives CDR1 MDHEN, CDR2 SYDVKM. Trimming took off 6 bases at V and 3 bases at J, with 11 bases between the two ends.

This clonotype was seen only a few times. The chain joins TRBV4-1 to TRBJ1-1; D call uncertain. The V end was cut by 0 bases, the J end by 11 bases, with 7 bases between. The CDR3 extends over 11 amino acids. CDR1 MGHRA and CDR2 YSYEKL come from the germline V gene. The CDR3, as DNA: TGCGCCAGCAGCCAAGACGGAGTTGCTTTCTTT. This sequence encodes CASSQDGVAFF.

This clonotype was counted between two and nine times. V gene TRBV15 combines with J gene TRBJ2-5; 10 nucleotides align to TRBD1. Trimming removed 4 bases from V and 5 bases from J; junction bases left unmatched: 13. The length of the CDR3 is 17 residues. Germline CDR1 LNHNV, CDR2 YYDKDF (reference sequence). The CDR3 protein is CATSKGQGDFVGETQYF. The CDR3 DNA sequence: TGTGCCACCAGCAAAGGACAGGGGGATTTTGTTGGGGAGACCCAGTACTTC.

In its sample, this clonotype was seen a few times. The rearrangement uses TRBV27 and TRBJ2-3; D perhaps matches TRBD1 (6 bases). The CDR3 consists of 14 residues. Germline assignment: CDR1 MNHEY and CDR2 SMNVEV (reference sequence). The V and J ends lost 1 base and 2 bases respectively, with 7 bases between them. CDR3 nucleotides: TGTGCCAGCAGTTTATGGACAGACACAGATACGCAGTATTTT. Encoded protein: CASSLWTDTDTQYF.

This clonotype has just a few counts. This sequence joins TRBV4-1 and TRBJ1-4; no definite D call. The ends were cut back, 2 bases at V and 4 bases at J, with 11 bases in the middle. Germline CDR1 and CDR2: MGHRA and YSYEKL. This CDR3 region has 15 residues. CDR3 DNA: TGCGCCAGCAGCCAATTAGCAGCGCTTAATGAAAAACTGTTTTTT. This sequence encodes CASSQLAALNEKLFF.

The sample holds a few counts of this clonotype. V usage is TRBV7-3 and J usage is TRBJ2-3, with D perhaps TRBD1 (5 bases). This CDR3 is 16 amino acids long. Germline assignment: CDR1 SGHTA and CDR2 FQGTGA. Trimming took 5 bases from V and 3 from J, leaving 18 bases between them. CDR3 in amino acids: CASSETAARATDTQYF. The DNA of the CDR3 is TGTGCCAGCAGCGAGACCGCGGCCAGGGCGACAGATACGCAGTATTTT.

In this sample, this clonotype turned up a few times. The chain carries TRBV5-6 and TRBJ1-6; 7 bases align to TRBD1. The V gene end was trimmed by 2 bases and the J gene end by 14 bases; junction bases not matched to a gene: 16. The CDR3 sequence is 16 residues long. Germline V gene data show CDR1 as SGHDT and CDR2 as YYEEEE. The CDR3, as DNA: TGTGCCAGCAGCTTCCGGACAGGCGTCAATGTAAGATCCCTCCACTTT. Translation: CASSFRTGVNVRSLHF.

V is TRBV4-1 and J is TRBJ2-5, with D perhaps TRBD2 (5 bases). CDR1 and CDR2 (germline): MGHRA, YSYEKL. V was shortened by 0 bases and J by 7 bases, with 15 bases between the two germline ends. The CDR3 consists of 15 residues. The CDR3 reads CASSQDAIRRGTQYF. In nucleotides, the CDR3 is TGCGCCAGCAGCCAAGACGCTATACGACGGGGGACCCAGTACTTC.

This clonotype has just a few counts. The genes are TRBV10-3 and TRBJ1-2, with 10 bases identical to TRBD1. Per the germline V gene, CDR1 is ENHRY and CDR2 is SYGVKD. Trimming at V came to 4 bases and at J to 3 bases, leaving 2 bases not matched to a gene. This CDR3 comprises 14 residues. Here the CDR3 reads CAISGQGAYYGYTF. CDR3 coding DNA: TGTGCCATCAGTGGACAGGGGGCCTACTATGGCTACACCTTC.

There are a few counts of this clonotype. The J gene is TRBJ2-7, the V gene TRBV5-1, with TRBD1 matching over 7 bases. Per germline, CDR1 SGHRS and CDR2 YFSETQ. With V trimmed by 4 bases and J by 0 bases, 10 bases remained unmatched. The CDR3 contains 16 residues. Written as DNA, the CDR3 is TGCGCCAGCAGCAGGACCCAGGGGGTGAGCTCCTACGAGCAGTACTTC. This codes for CASSRTQGVSSYEQYF.

This sequence joins TRBV6-5 and TRBJ2-2; D not certain. Germline values: CDR1 MNHEY, CDR2 SVGAGI. The CDR3 is 14 amino acids. Trimming took off 4 bases at V and 5 bases at J, with 11 bases between the two ends. DNA for the CDR3: TGTGCCAGCAGTTCCTACGACTTAACCGGGGAGCTGTTTTTT. It specifies CASSSYDLTGELFF.

This sequence joins TRBV11-2 and TRBJ2-1, with 7 positions matching TRBD2. V gave up 10 bases and J gave up 0 bases; unmatched junction bases: 12. From germline, CDR1 is SGHAT and CDR2 FQNNGV. The CDR3 is 16 amino acids. CDR3 in DNA: TGTGCCACGCGGGGCGGGGGACCTTTCTCCTACAATGAGCAGTTCTTC. This codes for CATRGGGPFSYNEQFF.

The rearrangement uses TRBV12-3 or TRBV12-4 and TRBJ2-1; TRBD2 matches 9 bases. The CDR3 loop spans 16 amino acids. V lost 5 bases, J lost 7 bases, and 12 bases stayed unmatched. Written as DNA, the CDR3 is TGTGCCAGCAGTCCCCGTTCGGGCGGGGGGGGGAATGAGCAGTTCTTC. It codes for CASSPRSGGGGNEQFF.

This clonotype was observed a handful of times. The chain joins TRBV12-5 to TRBJ2-7; the D is unclear. The CDR3 runs to 15 residues. V lost 0 bases and J 6 bases, leaving 15 bases between the germline ends. The germline V gene has CDR1 LGHNT and CDR2 FRNRAP. CDR3 region: CASGLVPDSLLEQYV. The CDR3 DNA reads TGTGCTAGTGGTTTGGTCCCAGACTCCCTCCTCGAGCAGTACGTC.

Remarks on this clonotype: Sequence at one end of the junction differs from germline and may be a read error. The rearrangement links TRBV4-1 to TRBJ1-1, with D hard to call. The CDR3 extends over 13 amino acids. Germline V gives CDR1 MGHRA, CDR2 YSYEKL. The CDR3 nucleotides read TGCGCCAGCAGTCAAGGGTGGGACACTGAAGCTTTCTTT. Residues: CASSQGWDTEAFF.

The sample holds a few counts of this clonotype. The rearrangement uses TRBV27 and TRBJ1-5; 7 bases line up with TRBD1. V gave up 3 bases and J gave up 1 base; unmatched junction bases: 3. Germline V gives CDR1 MNHEY, CDR2 SMNVEV (reference sequence). The CDR3 runs 15 residues. CDR3 residues: CASSLGQLSNQPQHF. The CDR3 DNA reads as TGTGCCAGCAGTTTGGGACAGCTCAGCAATCAGCCCCAGCATTTT.